Listed here are 21 T cell receptor beta chains from one sample, sequenced in a study of shared clonotypes between healthy human individuals. Sequencing used immunoSEQ multiplex PCR; TCRdb keeps in-frame clones, though not all of them. The table lists around 1,100,000 clones, roughly 77% of them singletons. The sample consisted of memory CD4+ T cells from PBMCs. Regarding subset: CD45RA-negative fraction. These receptors were collected from a man younger than 30 in good health. Some clones in this sample may be carry-over from other donors' samples.

This chain connects TRBV27 to TRBJ1-1; 10 bases map to TRBD1. The CDR3 length is 15 residues. CDR1 is MNHEY and CDR2 is SMNVEV in the germline V gene (reference sequence). Trimming removed 5 bases from V and 3 bases from J; junction bases left unmatched: 6. This CDR3 is CASSTWTGGHTEAFF. The CDR3 coding sequence is TGTGCCAGCAGTACTTGGACAGGGGGGCACACTGAAGCTTTCTTT.

The genes are TRBV5-8 and TRBJ1-5; tentative D call: TRBD1 (6 bases). Germline CDR1 SGHTS, CDR2 YDEGEE. The CDR3 covers 14 residues. With 3 bases removed from V and 5 bases from J, the gap between germline ends came to 12 bases. CDR3 amino acids: CASSSYRDYQPQHF. CDR3 coding DNA: TGTGCCAGCAGCTCGTACAGGGATTATCAGCCCCAGCATTTT.

As regards this clone: Additional DNA sequences in this sample encode the identical CDR3. CDR3 amino acids: CASRDSSYEQYF. CDR3 coding DNA: TGCGCCAGCCGGGACAGCTCCTACGAGCAGTACTTC. This chain connects TRBV5-1 to TRBJ2-7, with 7 bases aligning to TRBD1. This CDR3 comprises 12 residues. Trimming at V came to 7 bases and at J to 0 bases, leaving 1 base not matched to a gene. Germline V gives CDR1 SGHRS, CDR2 YFSETQ.

Concerning this clone: Compared with germline, one end of the junction differs, possibly owing to a read error. The rearrangement joins TRBV5-4 to TRBJ2-6; D gene ambiguous. This CDR3 has 16 amino acids. The V gene's germline CDR1 is SGHNT and CDR2 YYREEE (reference sequence). The CDR3: CASSYTIGSGANVLTF. CDR3 coding DNA: TGCGCCAGCAGCTACACGATTGGCTCTGGGGCCAACGTCCTGACTTTC.

CDR3 in DNA: TGTGCCAGCAGCAGACATAACTATGGCTACACCTTC. It is translated as CASSRHNYGYTF. V usage is TRBV28 and J usage is TRBJ1-2; D is ambiguous. The V end lost 6 bases, the J end lost 1 base, and 6 bases lay between the germline ends. The CDR3 length is 12 residues. In germline, CDR1 is MDHEN, CDR2 SYDVKM.

This sequence joins TRBV27 and TRBJ2-5; the match to TRBD2 covers 7 bases. Trimming removed 6 bases from V and 3 bases from J; junction bases left unmatched: 4. The CDR3 runs to 13 residues. Germline V gene data show CDR1 as MNHEY and CDR2 as SMNVEV (reference sequence). Here the CDR3 reads CASRASGEETQYF. The CDR3, as DNA: TGTGCCAGCAGGGCTAGCGGCGAAGAGACCCAGTACTTC.

The rearrangement joins TRBV30 to TRBJ1-2, with a tentative D call TRBD1 (5 bases). The germline gives CDR1 GTSNPN, CDR2 SVGIG (reference sequence). V dropped 3 bases and J dropped 4 bases, with 18 bases sitting between them. The CDR3 length is 15 residues. The CDR3 region has the DNA TGTGCCTGGAGAGAATATGACAGCCTTTTCTATGGCTACACCTTC. Translated, it gives CAWREYDSLFYGYTF.

This chain uses TRBV30 with TRBJ2-5, with D possibly TRBD2 on 6 matching bases. The V end lost 8 bases, the J end lost 11 bases, and 21 bases lay between the germline ends. This CDR3 contains 12 residues. Per the germline V gene, CDR1 is GTSNPN and CDR2 is SVGIG (reference sequence). Here the CDR3 DNA reads TGTGCCCAGAGGCGAGGATGGGGGGAGCAGTACTTC. It encodes CAQRRGWGEQYF.

This chain links TRBV7-6 with TRBJ2-1; 7 bases are a match to TRBD1. This CDR3 has 16 amino acids. Germline V gene data show CDR1 as SGHVS and CDR2 as FNYEAQ. V trimming: 5 bases; J trimming: 2 bases; junction bases outside the gene matches: 9. The CDR3 region has the DNA TGTGCCAGCAGCCTTGACAGGGTCAAGGCCTACAATGAGCAGTTCTTC. Residues: CASSLDRVKAYNEQFF.

The chain has TRBV7-8 and TRBJ2-1; 8 nucleotides align to TRBD2. CDR1 and CDR2 from the germline V gene are SGHVS and FQNEAQ. This CDR3 contains 15 residues. The junction had 3 bases not matched to a gene; V was cut back by 1 base and J by 4 bases. CDR3 bases: TGTGCCAGCAGCTTAGAACTAGCGGAGTACAATGAGCAGTTCTTC. Translation: CASSLELAEYNEQFF.

The chain is built from TRBV28 and TRBJ1-2; tentative D call: TRBD1 (6 bases). The germline V and J ends were trimmed by 6 bases and 5 bases, with 19 bases remaining between them. The CDR3 has 15 residues. Per germline, CDR1 MDHEN and CDR2 SYDVKM. CDR3 sequence (DNA): TGTGCCAGCAGCTCATCGGGGGGGCGTTGGTATGGCTACACCTTC. Protein: CASSSSGGRWYGYTF.

This clone has just one count. The CDR3 sequence is CASSISPGTGAYNEQFF. The DNA for the CDR3 is TGCGCCAGCAGCATCAGCCCTGGAACAGGGGCTTACAATGAGCAGTTCTTC. This chain uses TRBV5-1 with TRBJ2-1, with 7 bases matching TRBD1. The CDR3 has 17 residues. Germline V CDR1 and CDR2: SGHRS, YFSETQ. V trimming: 4 bases; J trimming: 4 bases; junction bases outside the gene matches: 14. The entire variable domain, with the rest obtained from reference TRBV5-1 and TRBJ2-1, is as follows: KAGVTQTPRYLIKTRGQQVTLSCSPISGHRSVSWYQQTPGQGLQFLFEYFSETQRNKGNFPGRFSGRQFSNSRSEMNVSTLELGDSALYLCASSISPGTGAYNEQFFGPGTRLTVL.

J is TRBJ2-1 and V is TRBV5-1; D may correspond to TRBD1 or TRBD2 (5 bases each). V was pared by 0 bases and J by 4 bases, with 23 bases between. CDR3 size: 19 residues. Looked up from germline, CDR1 is SGHRS and CDR2 is YFSETQ. The CDR3 DNA is TGCGCCAGCAGCTTGGTCCAGGGAGAAGCGAGGGGACGTTACAATGAGCAGTTCTTC. It yields the protein CASSLVQGEARGRYNEQFF.

The chain recombines TRBV9 with TRBJ1-2; D gene ambiguous. Trimming left V 0 bases short and J 6 bases short, with 15 bases between. The germline gives CDR1 SGDLS, CDR2 YYNGEE. This CDR3 comprises 15 residues. DNA of the CDR3: TGTGCCAGCAGCGTAGCCTCGGGAGGTTGGAATGGCTACACCTTC. Translation gives CASSVASGGWNGYTF.

The chain uses TRBV18 and TRBJ1-2, with D uncertain. This CDR3 region has 16 residues. The germline V gene encodes CDR1 KGHSH and CDR2 LQKENI. The V and J ends lost 3 bases and 2 bases respectively, with 16 bases between them. The chain's CDR3 is CASSPGSPNKNYGYTF. CDR3 DNA: TGTGCCAGCTCACCTGGCAGCCCGAATAAGAACTATGGCTACACCTTC.

The V gene is TRBV5-6, the J gene TRBJ2-7; D not certain. Trimming took off 4 bases at V and 4 bases at J, with 18 bases between the two ends. The CDR3 loop spans 15 amino acids. CDR1 is SGHDT, CDR2 YYEEEE, per germline. The CDR3 nucleotides are TGTGCCAGCAGCCAGGACCCCCGCATAGTGTACGAGCAGTACTTC. Translating it yields CASSQDPRIVYEQYF.

This clone was detected once. This rearrangement joins TRBV5-1 to TRBJ1-2; TRBD1 is a possible D gene (5 bases). V shed 4 bases and J shed 7 bases, with 14 bases lying between them. From germline, CDR1 is SGHRS and CDR2 YFSETQ. CDR3 size: 13 residues. CDR3: CASSPGTLGGYTF. The CDR3 bases are TGCGCCAGCAGCCCCGGGACTCTGGGTGGCTACACCTTC.

The chain has TRBV5-6 and TRBJ2-1; 8 bases line up with TRBD2. CDR3 length: 15 amino acids. Germline CDR1 is SGHDT and CDR2 is YYEEEE. Losses at the gene ends were 5 bases for V and 0 bases for J; bases not matched to a gene: 4. The CDR3 DNA is TGTGCCAGCAGTACCGGGACTAGCTCCTACAATGAGCAGTTCTTC. It yields the protein CASSTGTSSYNEQFF.

As DNA, the CDR3 is TGTGCCAGCAGTCCACCGGGACAGGGGAGTCAGCCCCAGCATTTT. Its translation is CASSPPGQGSQPQHF. The chain joins TRBV28 to TRBJ1-5; TRBD1 matches at 10 bases. Germline CDR1 MDHEN, CDR2 SYDVKM. V gave up 5 bases and J gave up 6 bases; unmatched junction bases: 7. The CDR3 covers 15 residues.

The chain is built from TRBV18 and TRBJ2-2, with 13 bases identical to TRBD2. V gave up 2 bases and J gave up 3 bases; unmatched junction bases: 3. Germline lookup yields CDR1 KGHSH and CDR2 LQKENI. The CDR3 is 17 residues long. CDR3 bases: TGTGCCAGCTCACCAACACTAGCGGGAGGGGACACCGGGGAGCTGTTTTTT. Protein product: CASSPTLAGGDTGELFF.

The chain carries TRBV19 and TRBJ2-2; no clear D gene. Germline CDR1 LNHDA, CDR2 SQIVND (reference sequence). The CDR3 consists of 16 residues. V lost 7 bases and J lost 0, with 15 bases in between. The CDR3 sequence: CASTSERPTNTGELFF. The CDR3 region has the DNA TGTGCCAGTACTTCCGAACGTCCTACGAACACCGGGGAGCTGTTTTTT.